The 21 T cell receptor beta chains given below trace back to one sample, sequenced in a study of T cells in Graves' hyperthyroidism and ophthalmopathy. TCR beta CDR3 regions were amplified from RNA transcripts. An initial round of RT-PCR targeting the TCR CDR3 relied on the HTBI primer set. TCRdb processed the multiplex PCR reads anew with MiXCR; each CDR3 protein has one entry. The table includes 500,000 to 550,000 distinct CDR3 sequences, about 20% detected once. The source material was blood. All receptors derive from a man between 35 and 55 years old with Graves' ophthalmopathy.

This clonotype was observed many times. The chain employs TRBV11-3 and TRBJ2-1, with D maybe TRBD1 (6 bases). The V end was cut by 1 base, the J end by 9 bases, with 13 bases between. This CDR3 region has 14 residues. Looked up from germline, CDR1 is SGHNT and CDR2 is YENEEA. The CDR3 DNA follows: TGTGCCAGCAGCTTAGTAAGCAGGGGAGCTGAGCAGTTCTTC. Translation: CASSLVSRGAEQFF.

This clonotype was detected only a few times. The CDR3 region is CASTRLAGGTGELFF. CDR3 coding DNA: TGTGCCAGCACTCGACTAGCGGGAGGCACCGGGGAGCTGTTTTTT. The chain employs TRBV2 and TRBJ2-2; 13 bases align to TRBD2. J was trimmed by 4 bases and V by 7 bases; bases with no gene match: 3. The CDR3 has 15 residues. Germline loops: CDR1 SNHLY, CDR2 FYNNEI.

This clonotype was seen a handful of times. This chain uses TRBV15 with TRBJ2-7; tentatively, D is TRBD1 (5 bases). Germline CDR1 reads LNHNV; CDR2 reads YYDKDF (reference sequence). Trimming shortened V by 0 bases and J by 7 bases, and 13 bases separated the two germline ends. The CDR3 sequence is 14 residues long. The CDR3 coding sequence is TGTGCCACCAGCAGAGATCCCGCGCAGGGAGAGCAGTACTTC. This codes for CATSRDPAQGEQYF. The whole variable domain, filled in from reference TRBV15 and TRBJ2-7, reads DAMVIQNPRYQVTQFGKPVTLSCSQTLNHNVMYWYQQKSSQAPKLLFHYYDKDFNNEADTPDNFQSRRPNTSFCFLDIRSPGLGDTAMYLCATSRDPAQGEQYFGPGTRLTVT.

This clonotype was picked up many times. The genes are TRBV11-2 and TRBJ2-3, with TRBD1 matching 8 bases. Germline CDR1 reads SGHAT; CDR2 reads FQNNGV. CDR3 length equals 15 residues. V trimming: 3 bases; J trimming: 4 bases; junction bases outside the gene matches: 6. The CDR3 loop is CASSFGQGGADTQYF. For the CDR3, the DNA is TGTGCCAGCAGCTTCGGACAGGGCGGGGCAGATACGCAGTATTTT.

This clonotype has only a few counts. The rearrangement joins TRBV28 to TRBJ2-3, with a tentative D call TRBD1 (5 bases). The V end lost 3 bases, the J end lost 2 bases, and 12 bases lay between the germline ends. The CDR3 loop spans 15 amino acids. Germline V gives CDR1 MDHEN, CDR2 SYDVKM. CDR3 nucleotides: TGTGCCAGCAGTTTTCGTACAGGTAACACAGATACGCAGTATTTT. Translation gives CASSFRTGNTDTQYF.

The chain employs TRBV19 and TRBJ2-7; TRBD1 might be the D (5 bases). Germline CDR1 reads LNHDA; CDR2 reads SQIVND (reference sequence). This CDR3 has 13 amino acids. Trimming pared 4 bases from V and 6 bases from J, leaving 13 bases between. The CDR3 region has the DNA TGTGCCAGTAGTACAGGGCCGTCTCGCGAGCAGTACTTC. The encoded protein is CASSTGPSREQYF.

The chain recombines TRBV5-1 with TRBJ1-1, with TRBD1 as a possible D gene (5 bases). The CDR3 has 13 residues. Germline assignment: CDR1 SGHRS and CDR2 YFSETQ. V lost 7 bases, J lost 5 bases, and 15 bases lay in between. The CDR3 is CASGLRDPTEAFF. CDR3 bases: TGCGCCAGCGGGCTCAGGGATCCGACTGAAGCTTTCTTT. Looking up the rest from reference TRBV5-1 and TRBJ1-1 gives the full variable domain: KAGVTQTPRYLIKTRGQQVTLSCSPISGHRSVSWYQQTPGQGLQFLFEYFSETQRNKGNFPGRFSGRQFSNSRSEMNVSTLELGDSALYLCASGLRDPTEAFFGQGTRLTVV.

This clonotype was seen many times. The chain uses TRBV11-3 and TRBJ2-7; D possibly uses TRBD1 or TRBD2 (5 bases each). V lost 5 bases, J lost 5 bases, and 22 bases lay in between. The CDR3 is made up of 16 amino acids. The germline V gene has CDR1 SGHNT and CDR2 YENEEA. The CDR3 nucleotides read TGTGCCAGCAGCCCCGGCGACCGGGGACCGGTAGACGAGCAGTACTTC. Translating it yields CASSPGDRGPVDEQYF. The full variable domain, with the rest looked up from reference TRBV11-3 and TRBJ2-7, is EAGVVQSPRYKIIEKKQPVAFWCNPISGHNTLYWYLQNLGQGPELLIRYENEEAVDDSQLPKDRFSAERLKGVDSTLKIQPAELGDSAVYLCASSPGDRGPVDEQYFGPGTRLTVT.

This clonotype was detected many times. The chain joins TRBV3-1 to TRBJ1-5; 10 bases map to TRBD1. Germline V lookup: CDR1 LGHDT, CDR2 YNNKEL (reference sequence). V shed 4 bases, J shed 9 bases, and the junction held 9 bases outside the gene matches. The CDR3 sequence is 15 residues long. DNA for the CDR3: TGTGCCAGCAGCCGTGATTCGACAGGGGGCTCGCCCCAGCATTTT. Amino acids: CASSRDSTGGSPQHF. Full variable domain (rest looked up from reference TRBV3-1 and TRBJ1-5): DTAVSQTPKYLVTQMGNDKSIKCEQNLGHDTMYWYKQDSKKFLKIMFSYNNKELIINETVPNRFSPKSPDKAHLNLHINSLELGDSAVYFCASSRDSTGGSPQHFGDGTRLSIL.

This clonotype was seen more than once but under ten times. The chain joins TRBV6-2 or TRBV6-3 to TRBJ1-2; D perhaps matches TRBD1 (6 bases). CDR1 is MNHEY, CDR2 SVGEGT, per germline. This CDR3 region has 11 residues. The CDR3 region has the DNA TGTGCTGCACAGGGATACTATGGCTACACCTTC. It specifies CAAQGYYGYTF.

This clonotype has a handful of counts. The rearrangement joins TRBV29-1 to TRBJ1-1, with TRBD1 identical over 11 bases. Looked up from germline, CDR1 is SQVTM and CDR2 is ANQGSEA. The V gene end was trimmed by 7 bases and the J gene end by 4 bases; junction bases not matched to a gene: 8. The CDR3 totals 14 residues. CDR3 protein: CSATTGTGGTEAFF. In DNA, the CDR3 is TGCAGCGCAACGACCGGGACAGGGGGCACTGAAGCTTTCTTT.

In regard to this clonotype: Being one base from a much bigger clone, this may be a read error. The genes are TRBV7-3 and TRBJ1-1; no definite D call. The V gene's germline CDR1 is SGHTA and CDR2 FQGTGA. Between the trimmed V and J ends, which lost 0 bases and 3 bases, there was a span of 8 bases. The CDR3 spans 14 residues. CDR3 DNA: TGTGCCAGCAGCTTAACAGGGTCGGACACTGAAGCTTTCTTT. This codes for CASSLTGSDTEAFF.

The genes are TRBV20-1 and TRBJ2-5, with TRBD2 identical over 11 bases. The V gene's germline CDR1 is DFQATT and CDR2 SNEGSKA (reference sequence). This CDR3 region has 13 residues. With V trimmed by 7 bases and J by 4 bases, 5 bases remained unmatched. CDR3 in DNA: TGCAGTGGAAGACTAGCGGGAAGAGAGACCCAGTACTTC. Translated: CSGRLAGRETQYF.

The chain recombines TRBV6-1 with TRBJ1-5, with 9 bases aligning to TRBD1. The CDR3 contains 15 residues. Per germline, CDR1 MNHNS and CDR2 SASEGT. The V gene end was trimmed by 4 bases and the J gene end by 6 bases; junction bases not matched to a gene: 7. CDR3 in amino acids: CASSGGTGRGQPQHF. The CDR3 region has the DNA TGTGCCAGCAGTGGGGGGACAGGGAGAGGTCAGCCCCAGCATTTT.

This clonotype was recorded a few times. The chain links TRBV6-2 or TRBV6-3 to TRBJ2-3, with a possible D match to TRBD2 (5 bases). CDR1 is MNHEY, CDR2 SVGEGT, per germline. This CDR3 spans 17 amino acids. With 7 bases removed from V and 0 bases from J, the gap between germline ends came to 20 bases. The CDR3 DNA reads TGTGCCAGCAAAGAGTTGGGTCGGGGAGTGAGCACAGATACGCAGTATTTT. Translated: CASKELGRGVSTDTQYF.

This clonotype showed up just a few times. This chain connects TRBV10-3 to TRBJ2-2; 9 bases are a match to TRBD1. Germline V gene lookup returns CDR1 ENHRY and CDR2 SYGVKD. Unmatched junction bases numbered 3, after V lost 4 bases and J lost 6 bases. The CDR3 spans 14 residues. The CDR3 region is CAISGDRAAGELFF. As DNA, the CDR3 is TGTGCCATCAGTGGGGACAGGGCGGCCGGGGAGCTGTTTTTT.

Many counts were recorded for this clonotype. The CDR3 region has the DNA TGTGCCTGGAGTGTACGGGTCACTGAAGCTTTCTTT. It yields the protein CAWSVRVTEAFF. The chain couples TRBV30 to TRBJ1-1; no clear D gene. The CDR3 has 12 amino acids. V gave up 0 bases and J gave up 4 bases, with 6 bases separating them. Germline assignment: CDR1 GTSNPN and CDR2 SVGIG (reference sequence).

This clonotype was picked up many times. The CDR3 DNA follows: TGCAGTGCTGGGAGTGCAAGCTCCTACGAGCAGTACTTC. Amino acid sequence: CSAGSASSYEQYF. The chain joins TRBV20-1 to TRBJ2-7; TRBD2 is a possible D gene (5 bases). Trimming cost V 5 bases and J 0 bases, with 11 bases left between them. The CDR3 has 13 amino acids. Per germline, CDR1 DFQATT and CDR2 SNEGSKA (reference sequence).

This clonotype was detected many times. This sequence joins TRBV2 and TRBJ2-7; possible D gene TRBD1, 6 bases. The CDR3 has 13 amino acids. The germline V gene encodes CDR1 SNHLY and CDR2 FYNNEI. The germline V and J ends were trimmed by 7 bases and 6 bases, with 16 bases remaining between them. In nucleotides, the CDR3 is TGTGCCAGCACAAGGGGGTTCGTGACCGAGCAGTACTTC. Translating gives CASTRGFVTEQYF.

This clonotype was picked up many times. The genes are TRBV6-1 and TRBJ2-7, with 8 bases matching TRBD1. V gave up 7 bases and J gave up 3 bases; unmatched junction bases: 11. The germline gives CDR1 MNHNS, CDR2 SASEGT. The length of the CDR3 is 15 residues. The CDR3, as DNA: TGTGCCAGCAAACCTTACAGGGGGTCCTTCTACGAGCAGTACTTC. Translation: CASKPYRGSFYEQYF.

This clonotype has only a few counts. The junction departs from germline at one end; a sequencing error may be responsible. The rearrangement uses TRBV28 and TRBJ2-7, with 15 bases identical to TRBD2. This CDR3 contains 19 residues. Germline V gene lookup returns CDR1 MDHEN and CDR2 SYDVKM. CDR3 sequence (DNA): TGTGCCAGCAGTTCCCACAGGGGGACTAGCGGGAGGTTCTCCCACGAGCAGTACTTC. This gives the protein CASSSHRGTSGRFSHEQYF.